The clone carrying this T cell receptor (beta chain) was observed a single time. This sample was included in a study of blood T cell repertoires in COVID-19. Produced via immunoSEQ multiplex PCR; TCRdb's table is partial and in-frame only. The data contain roughly 18,000 clones, approximately 91% of them singletons. The germline gives CDR1 MNHEY, CDR2 SVGAGI. This CDR3 has 15 amino acids. The junction had 11 bases not matched to a gene; V was cut back by 4 bases and J by 11 bases. The clonotype originates from a human donor in a cohort sampled during active COVID-19. V is TRBV6-5 and J is TRBJ1-6, with 7 bases that match TRBD1. Sequencing was carried out using peripheral blood. CDR3 DNA: TGTGCCAGCAGTTTTATGGGACAGCCCCCGGCACCCCTCCACTTT. Its protein product is CASSFMGQPPAPLHF.